Given below is one TCR beta chain in context. No antigen is known for it. The germline CDR1 and CDR2 sequences are MDHEN and SYDVKM. The CDR3 sequence is 18 residues long. Unmatched junction bases numbered 4, after V lost 0 bases and J lost 0 bases. Method: immunoSEQ multiplex PCR; TCRdb's copy keeps in-frame clones and lacks some. The repertoire holds 170,000 or so clones, with 85% to 95% as singletons. The data were taken from a study of T cell responses to AZD1222 COVID-19 vaccine. Overall study: Second doses were pooled across both intervals (about 4 or about 12 weeks). Study outcomes and limitations: At study baseline, merely about 6 AZD1222 recipients were seropositive. White British ancestry dominated among donors, who included more females, and clonal diversity was possibly underestimated.

The chain has TRBV28 and TRBJ2-2; 10 positions agree with TRBD2. The receptor was derived from an adult in good health. The starting material was peripheral blood, obtained on day 0 of AZD1222 vaccination. CDR3 region: CASSLWFSGGSNTGELFF. CDR3 DNA sequence: TGTGCCAGCAGTTTATGGTTTAGCGGGGGGTCGAACACCGGGGAGCTGTTTTTT.